A single T cell receptor beta chain is shown here with its context. Its cognate antigen is unknown. The method was immunoSEQ multiplex PCR; TCRdb's version includes in-frame clones alone and lacks a portion of them. Seen here are fewer than 50,000 clones, 83% observed once, and the top ten hold more than 45%. This sample is part of a study of Ad26.COV2.S vaccination and SARS-CoV-2 variants. Points from the study as a whole: The TCR-based breadth and depth measures might underestimate overall T cell responses. Post-vaccination breadth of spike-specific CD8+ and CD4+ T cell responses was reportedly substantial. Placebo recipients trailed vaccine recipients in spike-specific TCR breadth.

V lost 2 bases to trimming and J lost 5 bases, with 9 bases between them. Germline values: CDR1 SGHTA, CDR2 FQGNSA. This CDR3 is built from 13 residues. The sequencing used peripheral blood, collected after recovery from COVID-19. The receptor was isolated from a human donor who had recovered from COVID-19. The chain has TRBV7-2 and TRBJ1-2; no reliable D call. CDR3 region: CASSLPPLYGYTF. In DNA form, the CDR3 reads TGTGCCAGCAGCTTACCTCCGTTGTATGGCTACACCTTC. The whole variable domain, remainder taken from reference TRBV7-2 and TRBJ1-2, is GAGVSQSPSNKVTEKGKDVELRCDPISGHTALYWYRQSLGQGLEFLIYFQGNSAPDKSGLPSDRFSAERTGGSVSTLTIQRTQQEDSAVYLCASSLPPLYGYTFGSGTRLTVV.